Below are 27 T cell receptor beta chains sequenced from a single sample in a study of T cell changes during pregnancy in multiple sclerosis. Assay: immunoSEQ multiplex PCR; the TCRdb copy retains only in-frame clones and omits some. The table records about 70,000 clones, approximately 91% of them present only once. Sample: CD4+ T cells from peripheral blood mononuclear cells, taken after pregnancy. These receptors came from a female donor with multiple sclerosis, enrolled in a pregnancy study.

This clone has just one count. This chain connects TRBV5-4 to TRBJ2-1; TRBD1 aligns across 9 bases. V trimming: 0 bases; J trimming: 12 bases; junction bases outside the gene matches: 19. Germline CDR1 reads SGHNT; CDR2 reads YYREEE (reference sequence). There are 18 residues in the CDR3. This CDR3 reads CASSLAGRTGAYSVGQFF. The CDR3 nucleotides are TGTGCCAGCAGCTTGGCGGGTCGGACAGGGGCCTACTCGGTTGGGCAGTTCTTC. The complete variable domain, with remaining parts taken from reference TRBV5-4 and TRBJ2-1, reads ETGVTQSPTHLIKTRGQQVTLRCSSQSGHNTVSWYQQALGQGPQFIFQYYREEENGRGNFPPRFSGLQFPNYSSELNVNALELDDSALYLCASSLAGRTGAYSVGQFFGPGTRLTVL.

In its sample, this clone ranks as medium-sized (0.01 to 0.1%). This chain links TRBV11-2 with TRBJ1-2, with 7 bases lining up with TRBD1. The CDR3 runs 14 residues. With 5 bases clipped from V and 7 bases from J, the junction kept 10 bases outside the gene matches. Per the germline V gene, CDR1 is SGHAT and CDR2 is FQNNGV. CDR3: CASSPTGVKIGYTF. DNA of the CDR3: TGTGCCAGCAGCCCTACAGGGGTAAAGATTGGCTACACCTTC.

The rearrangement uses TRBV9 and TRBJ1-1; 10 bases line up with TRBD1. Germline V gene lookup returns CDR1 SGDLS and CDR2 YYNGEE. The CDR3 sequence is 15 residues long. J lost 5 bases, V lost 4 bases, and 8 bases had no gene match. As DNA, the CDR3 is TGTGCCAGCAGCTCGACGACAGGGGGCAATACTGAAGCTTTCTTT. Encoded protein: CASSSTTGGNTEAFF.

In this sample, this clone turned up a few times. This chain links TRBV11-2 with TRBJ1-2; D is ambiguous. CDR1 and CDR2 from the germline V gene are SGHAT and FQNNGV. V was pared by 1 base and J by 8 bases, with 11 bases between. This CDR3 has 13 residues. CDR3 amino acids: CASSLGTGRGYTF. DNA for the CDR3: TGTGCCAGCAGCTTAGGAACGGGTAGGGGCTACACCTTC.

The chain recombines TRBV5-5 with TRBJ2-7; D is unresolved. Trimming removed 0 bases from V and 1 base from J, with 8 bases in between. CDR3 length: 14 amino acids. Germline CDR1 reads SGHKS; CDR2 reads YYEKEE (reference sequence). The CDR3 DNA follows: TGTGCCAGCAGCTTGGCGCAGTATTCCTACGAGCAGTACTTC. This translates into CASSLAQYSYEQYF.

This chain links TRBV5-1 with TRBJ2-3; a possible D gene is TRBD2 (5 bases). Germline CDR1 SGHRS, CDR2 YFSETQ. Trimming shortened V by 0 bases and J by 2 bases, and 16 bases separated the two germline ends. The CDR3 sequence is 17 residues long. The CDR3, as DNA: TGCGCCAGCAGCTTGGGGCGGAATGGACTTTTCACAGATACGCAGTATTTT. It yields the protein CASSLGRNGLFTDTQYF.

CDR3 sequence reads: CASSSQRYQETQYF. In DNA, the CDR3 is TGTGCCAGCAGCTCTCAGCGGTACCAAGAGACCCAGTACTTC. The V and J genes are TRBV7-9 and TRBJ2-5; D is perhaps TRBD2 (5 bases). Trimming took 4 bases from V and 0 from J, leaving 9 bases between them. The CDR3 is 14 residues long. Germline assignment: CDR1 SEHNR and CDR2 FQNEAQ (reference sequence).

V and J are TRBV27 and TRBJ2-7; D unresolved. V was shortened by 4 bases and J by 2 bases, with 15 bases between the two germline ends. Germline CDR1 MNHEY, CDR2 SMNVEV (reference sequence). This CDR3 region has 15 residues. CDR3: CASSSRLTFPYEQYF. Written as DNA, the CDR3 is TGTGCCAGCAGTTCCCGCCTGACATTCCCCTACGAGCAGTACTTC.

V gene TRBV7-8 combines with J gene TRBJ1-6; 7 bases agree with TRBD1. The germline gives CDR1 SGHVS, CDR2 FQNEAQ. This CDR3 has 17 amino acids. The V gene end was trimmed by 1 base and the J gene end by 0 bases; junction bases not matched to a gene: 3. DNA for the CDR3: TGTGCCAGCAGCTTAGGGGGACAGAGCTCCTATAATTCACCCCTCCACTTT. This encodes CASSLGGQSSYNSPLHF.

The chain employs TRBV11-2 and TRBJ2-7, with TRBD1 matching 9 bases. The CDR3 loop spans 15 amino acids. J gave up 1 base and V 6 bases, and 7 bases lay outside the gene matches. CDR1 is SGHAT and CDR2 is FQNNGV in the germline V gene. CDR3 region: CASRRPGQGSYEQYF. In DNA, the CDR3 is TGTGCCAGCAGGCGACCGGGACAGGGATCCTACGAGCAGTACTTC.

J is TRBJ2-1 and V is TRBV30; 12 positions agree with TRBD2. Germline V gives CDR1 GTSNPN, CDR2 SVGIG (reference sequence). This CDR3 spans 14 amino acids. Trimming took 5 bases from V and 10 from J; bases not matched to a gene: 9. This CDR3 is CAWGQGLAGKEQFF. CDR3 nucleotide sequence: TGTGCCTGGGGCCAGGGACTAGCGGGTAAAGAGCAGTTCTTC.

The CDR3 DNA reads TGTGCCAGCCCCGGACAGGGCAATCAGCCCCAGCATTTT. Translating gives CASPGQGNQPQHF. The chain employs TRBV6-5 and TRBJ1-5, with 7 bases identical to TRBD1. The CDR3 runs 13 residues. V shed 8 bases, J shed 2 bases, and the junction held 3 bases outside the gene matches. The V gene's germline CDR1 is MNHEY and CDR2 SVGAGI.

The chain employs TRBV18 and TRBJ2-2; unclear D gene. The CDR3 extends over 13 amino acids. CDR1 is KGHSH, CDR2 LQKENI, per germline. The V and J ends lost 0 bases and 6 bases respectively, with 5 bases between them. CDR3 loop: CASSPPQSGELFF. The CDR3 DNA is TGTGCCAGCTCACCACCCCAGTCCGGGGAGCTGTTTTTT.

The chain combines TRBV29-1 with TRBJ2-7, with D maybe TRBD1 (6 bases). Germline CDR1 SQVTM, CDR2 ANQGSEA. V dropped 6 bases and J dropped 2 bases, with 11 bases sitting between them. The CDR3 is 12 amino acids. Here the CDR3 reads CSVITGPYEQYF. CDR3 DNA sequence: TGCAGCGTCATCACAGGGCCCTACGAGCAGTACTTC.

This clone was recorded only once. The chain recombines TRBV29-1 with TRBJ2-3, with 8 nucleotides matching TRBD2. The V gene end was trimmed by 7 bases and the J gene end by 4 bases; junction bases not matched to a gene: 7. This CDR3 spans 13 amino acids. Germline CDR1 and CDR2: SQVTM and ANQGSEA. In nucleotides, the CDR3 is TGCAGCGATCGGGAGGGTTGGGCAGATACGCAGTATTTT. Protein: CSDREGWADTQYF.

The V call is TRBV6-5, the J call TRBJ1-2; D is uncertain. V was clipped by 6 bases and J by 5 bases, with 10 bases between them. CDR3 length: 12 residues. Per germline, CDR1 MNHEY and CDR2 SVGAGI. DNA of the CDR3: TGTGCCAGCAGGGAGGGAGGATATGGCTACACCTTC. Translation: CASREGGYGYTF.

The gene calls are TRBV5-1 and TRBJ1-2, with 8 bases matching TRBD1. The CDR3 spans 16 residues. Germline CDR1 SGHRS, CDR2 YFSETQ. V shed 4 bases and J 7 bases; nucleotides not matched to a gene: 15. CDR3 nucleotides: TGCGCCAGCAGCGGATTCGGACAGGGTAGCTGGGGTGGCTACACCTTC. It encodes CASSGFGQGSWGGYTF.

The rearrangement joins TRBV29-1 to TRBJ2-1; 8 bases line up with TRBD2. The CDR3 is 14 amino acids. The V gene's germline CDR1 is SQVTM and CDR2 ANQGSEA. Trimming cost V 4 bases and J 7 bases; bases outside gene matches: 9. CDR3 bases: TGCAGCGTTGTTCGGCTAGCGGGTGGGAATGAGCAGTTCTTC. Translated: CSVVRLAGGNEQFF.

The rearrangement joins TRBV9 to TRBJ2-1, with D uncertain. Germline CDR1 reads SGDLS; CDR2 reads YYNGEE. The V end lost 4 bases, the J end lost 7 bases, and 12 bases lay between the germline ends. The CDR3 length is 13 residues. The CDR3 nucleotides are TGTGCCAGCAGCCCTCCCCTTTTGAATGAGCAGTTCTTC. It encodes CASSPPLLNEQFF.

This chain joins TRBV2 and TRBJ2-1; 14 bases align to TRBD2. J was trimmed by 4 bases and V by 4 bases; bases with no gene match: 12. The CDR3 is made up of 19 amino acids. Per the germline V gene, CDR1 is SNHLY and CDR2 is FYNNEI. The CDR3 protein is CASSGPTSGRAREYNEQFF. The CDR3 region has the DNA TGTGCCAGCAGTGGGCCGACTAGCGGGAGGGCCAGGGAGTACAATGAGCAGTTCTTC.

The chain has TRBV4-2 and TRBJ1-1; TRBD1 is a possible D gene (5 bases). The CDR3 runs 15 residues. Trimming stripped 2 bases from V and 1 base from J, with 11 bases between. Per germline, CDR1 LGHNA and CDR2 YNFKEQ. The CDR3 is CASSQRPGGNTEAFF. The CDR3, as DNA: TGTGCCAGCAGCCAAAGACCCGGGGGGAACACTGAAGCTTTCTTT.

The J gene is TRBJ2-3, the V gene TRBV30; 10 bases align to TRBD1. The CDR3 runs 12 residues. Germline V lookup: CDR1 GTSNPN, CDR2 SVGIG (reference sequence). DNA for the CDR3: TGTGCGCGGGGACAGGGGATGAATACGCAGTATTTT. Residues: CARGQGMNTQYF.

The gene calls are TRBV19 and TRBJ2-1; 10 positions match TRBD2. With 0 bases clipped from V and 7 bases from J, the junction kept 12 bases outside the gene matches. CDR1 LNHDA and CDR2 SQIVND come from the germline V gene (reference sequence). The CDR3 is 18 residues long. CDR3 in amino acids: CASSIERLAGPVLNEQFF. CDR3 sequence (DNA): TGTGCCAGTAGTATAGAGAGACTAGCGGGCCCCGTACTGAATGAGCAGTTCTTC.

The chain combines TRBV5-1 with TRBJ2-2, with D tentatively TRBD2 (6 bases). The CDR3 has 16 amino acids. Germline lookup yields CDR1 SGHRS and CDR2 YFSETQ. V gave up 1 base and J gave up 0 bases, with 10 bases separating them. This CDR3 reads CASSLNGSPNTGELFF. The CDR3 coding sequence is TGCGCCAGCAGCTTGAACGGGAGCCCGAACACCGGGGAGCTGTTTTTT.

This clone appeared once. As DNA, the CDR3 is TGCGCCAGCAGCTTGGGCTCGGCGGCCCGATCTGGAAACACCATATATTTT. It is translated as CASSLGSAARSGNTIYF. The chain has TRBV5-1 and TRBJ1-3, with D hard to call. CDR3 length: 17 residues. Trimming removed 0 bases at V and 1 base at J, with 14 bases between. CDR1 is SGHRS and CDR2 is YFSETQ in the germline V gene.

In its sample, this clone was seen a few times. V gene TRBV5-1 combines with J gene TRBJ2-7, with 8 bases aligning to TRBD1. The germline CDR1 and CDR2 sequences are SGHRS and YFSETQ. V shed 4 bases, J shed 5 bases, and the junction held 8 bases outside the gene matches. This CDR3 has 14 amino acids. The CDR3 sequence: CASSPWTGRNEQYF. CDR3 sequence (DNA): TGCGCCAGCAGCCCCTGGACAGGGAGGAACGAGCAGTACTTC.

V usage is TRBV19 and J usage is TRBJ1-6; unclear D gene. Germline-derived CDR1 and CDR2 are LNHDA and SQIVND (reference sequence). The CDR3 consists of 15 residues. The V gene lost 8 bases and the J gene lost 6 bases, with 17 bases spanning the gap. CDR3 sequence (DNA): TGTGCCAGTGTCACCACGAGACAAGCTAATTCACCCCTCCACTTT. This gives the protein CASVTTRQANSPLHF.